This TCR beta chain derives from a study of cytomegalovirus exposure and HLA in healthy donors. General study points: According to the study, 180 or so TCR beta chains were cytomegalovirus-associated. Presence/absence analyses assumed roughly uniform sequencing depth across donors, which may not hold. V- and J-gene trimming in TCR beta was tied to a missense DCLRE1C variant by an analysis performed later.

This CDR3 region has 16 residues. About this clone itself: Its cognate antigen is unknown.

Researchers ran the PCR with 60 Vbeta and 13 Jbeta primers. The repertoire was sequenced with immunoSEQ multiplex PCR; TCRdb's copy has only in-frame clones and lacks some. Among some 180,000 clones listed, about 86% were seen once. The rearrangement joins TRBV21-1 to TRBJ2-7; TRBD1, as called in the table, went unchecked against the DNA. TRBV21-1 is a pseudogene. This TCR derives from a man aged 40-50 years in good health and CMV-seropositive. Input material: PBMCs. The CDR3 here is CASSKGPGGLYYEQYF. The CDR3 DNA sequence: TGTGCCAGCAGCAAAGGGCCAGGGGGTCTTTACTACGAGCAGTACTTC.